The 4 T cell receptor beta chains presented below share a single source sample, sequenced in a study of blood T cell repertoires in COVID-19 (dated by TCRdb to 2018 to 2021). Receptor amplification or capture employed the immunoSEQ multiplex PCR assay. TCRdb took over this immuneACCESS table, retaining in-frame rearrangements with V and J assigned. Such tables are incomplete; in checked studies, under half of the missing clones stem from an unresolved V gene, and the remainder is unexplained. The table for this sample lists tens of thousands of clones; about 89% of them were counted only once. Clones ranked in the top ten supply about 15% of the sample. Sequenced: peripheral blood. These receptors were taken from a man aged 70 or older with active or convalescent COVID-19.

CDR3 region: CASSPYRQGGYEQYF. In DNA form, the CDR3 reads TGCGCCAGCAGCCCGTATCGACAGGGGGGTTACGAGCAGTACTTC. The chain joins TRBV4-3 to TRBJ2-7; 9 nucleotides line up with TRBD1. From germline, CDR1 is LGHNA and CDR2 YSLEER. J lost 4 bases, V lost 4 bases, and 8 bases had no gene match. The CDR3 is 15 residues long.

CDR3 in DNA: TGTGCCAGCAGCTTAGTCTTCGGACTAGCGGGATTTCTTGAGCAGTTCTTC. It yields the protein CASSLVFGLAGFLEQFF. The V gene is TRBV7-9, the J gene TRBJ2-1; 12 nucleotides agree with TRBD2. J lost 9 bases, V lost 1 base, and 10 bases had no gene match. The germline CDR1 and CDR2 sequences are SEHNR and FQNEAQ (reference sequence). This CDR3 has 17 amino acids.

CDR3 coding DNA: TGTGCCAGCAGCTTGCTGGACAGGAGCTTCCCCCAGTACTTC. Protein product: CASSLLDRSFPQYF. The V and J genes are TRBV5-6 and TRBJ2-5; 7 bases match TRBD1. Germline-derived CDR1 and CDR2 are SGHDT and YYEEEE. This CDR3 contains 14 residues. Unmatched junction bases numbered 9, after V lost 1 base and J lost 9 bases. The whole variable domain, remainder taken from reference TRBV5-6 and TRBJ2-5, is DAGVTQSPTHLIKTRGQQVTLRCSPKSGHDTVSWYQQALGQGPQFIFQYYEEEERQRGNFPDRFSGHQFPNYSSELNVNALLLGDSALYLCASSLLDRSFPQYFGPGTRLLVL.

The chain carries TRBV7-2 and TRBJ2-7, with D unresolved. Germline lookup yields CDR1 SGHTA and CDR2 FQGNSA. The V and J ends lost 7 bases and 4 bases respectively, with 14 bases between them. The CDR3 has 13 amino acids. CDR3 DNA: TGTGCCAGCACCGCCTATACCACTTACGAGCAGTACTTC. It codes for CASTAYTTYEQYF.